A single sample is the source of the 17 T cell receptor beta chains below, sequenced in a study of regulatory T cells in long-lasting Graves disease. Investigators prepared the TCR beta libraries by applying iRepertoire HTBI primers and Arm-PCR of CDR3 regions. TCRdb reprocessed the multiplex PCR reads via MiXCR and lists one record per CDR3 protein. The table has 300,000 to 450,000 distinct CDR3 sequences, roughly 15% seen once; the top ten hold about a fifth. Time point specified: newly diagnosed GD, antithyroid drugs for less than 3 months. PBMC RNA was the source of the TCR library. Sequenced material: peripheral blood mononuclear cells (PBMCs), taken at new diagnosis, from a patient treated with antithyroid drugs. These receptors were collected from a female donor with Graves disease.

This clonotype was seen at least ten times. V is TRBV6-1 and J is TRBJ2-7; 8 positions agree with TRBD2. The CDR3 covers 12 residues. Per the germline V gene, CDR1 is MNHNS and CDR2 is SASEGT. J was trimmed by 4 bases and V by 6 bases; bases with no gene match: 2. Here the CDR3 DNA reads TGTGCCAGCAGAAGCGGGAGTTACGAGCAGTACTTC. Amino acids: CASRSGSYEQYF.

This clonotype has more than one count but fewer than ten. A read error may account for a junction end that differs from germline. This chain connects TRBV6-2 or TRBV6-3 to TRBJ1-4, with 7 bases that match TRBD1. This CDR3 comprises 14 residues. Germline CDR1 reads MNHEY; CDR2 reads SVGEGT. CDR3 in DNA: TGTGCCAGCAGTCGACAGGGCCTTAATGAAAAACTGGTTTTT. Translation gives CASSRQGLNEKLVF.

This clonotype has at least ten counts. The CDR3 DNA sequence: TGTGCCAGCAGCTTAGATAGCGGGAGGGCCCCCCACGAGCAGTACTTC. It translates to CASSLDSGRAPHEQYF. The chain carries TRBV7-8 and TRBJ2-7; the match to TRBD2 covers 11 bases. Germline CDR1 and CDR2: SGHVS and FQNEAQ. V lost 1 base, J lost 5 bases, and 7 bases stayed unmatched. The CDR3 covers 16 residues.

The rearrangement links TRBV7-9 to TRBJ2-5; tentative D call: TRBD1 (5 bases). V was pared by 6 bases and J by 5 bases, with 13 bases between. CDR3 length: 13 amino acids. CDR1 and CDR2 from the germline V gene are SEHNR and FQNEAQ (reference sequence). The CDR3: CASSNRQSETQYF. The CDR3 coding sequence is TGTGCCAGCAGTAACAGACAGTCTGAGACCCAGTACTTC.

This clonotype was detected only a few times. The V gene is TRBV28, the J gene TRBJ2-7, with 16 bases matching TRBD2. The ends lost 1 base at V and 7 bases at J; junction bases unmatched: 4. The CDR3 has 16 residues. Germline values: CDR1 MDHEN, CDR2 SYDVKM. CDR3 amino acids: CASSLYGTSGRVEQYF. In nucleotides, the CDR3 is TGTGCCAGCAGTTTATACGGGACTAGCGGGAGGGTGGAGCAGTACTTC.

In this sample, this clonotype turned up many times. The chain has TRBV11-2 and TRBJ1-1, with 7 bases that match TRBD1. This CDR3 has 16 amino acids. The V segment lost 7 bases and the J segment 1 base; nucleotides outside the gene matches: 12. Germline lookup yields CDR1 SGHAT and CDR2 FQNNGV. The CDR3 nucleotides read TGTGCCAGCACCCTAGGGCGGGGACAGCCGAACACTGAAGCTTTCTTT. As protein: CASTLGRGQPNTEAFF.

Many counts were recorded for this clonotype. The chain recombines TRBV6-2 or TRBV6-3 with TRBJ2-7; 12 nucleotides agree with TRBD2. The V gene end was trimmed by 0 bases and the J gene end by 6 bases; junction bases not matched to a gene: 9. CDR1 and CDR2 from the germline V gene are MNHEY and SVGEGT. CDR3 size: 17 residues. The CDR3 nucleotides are TGTGCCAGCAGTTACTCGACGGCTCTAGCGGGAGGGGTCGAGCAGTACTTC. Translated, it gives CASSYSTALAGGVEQYF.

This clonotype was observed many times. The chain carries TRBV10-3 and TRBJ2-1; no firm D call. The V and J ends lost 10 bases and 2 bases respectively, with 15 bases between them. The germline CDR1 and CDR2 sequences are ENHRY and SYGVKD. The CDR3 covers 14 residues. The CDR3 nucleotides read TGTGCCACCAGCAGGTCAGTTACCTACAATGAGCAGTTCTTC. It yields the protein CATSRSVTYNEQFF.

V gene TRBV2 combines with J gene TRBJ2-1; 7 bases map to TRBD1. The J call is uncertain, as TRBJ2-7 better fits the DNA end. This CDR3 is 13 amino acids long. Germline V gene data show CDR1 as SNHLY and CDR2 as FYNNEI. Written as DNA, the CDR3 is TGTGCCAGCAGCTATGACAGGGACAATGAGCAGTACTTC. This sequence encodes CASSYDRDNEQYF.

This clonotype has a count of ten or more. CDR3 nucleotides: TGTGCCAGCAGTTGGAACAGGGGTAGCGAAGCTTTCTTT. It codes for CASSWNRGSEAFF. This sequence joins TRBV12-3 or TRBV12-4 and TRBJ1-1; TRBD1 matches at 7 bases. V was clipped by 4 bases and J by 8 bases; unmatched bases: 7. The CDR3 loop spans 13 amino acids.

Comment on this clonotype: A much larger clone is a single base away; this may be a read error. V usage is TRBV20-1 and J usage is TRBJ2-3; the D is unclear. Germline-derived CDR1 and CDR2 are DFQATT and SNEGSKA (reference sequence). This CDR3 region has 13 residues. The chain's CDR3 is CSASLHLTDTRYF. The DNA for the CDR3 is TGCAGTGCTAGCCTCCACCTTACAGATACGCGGTATTTT.

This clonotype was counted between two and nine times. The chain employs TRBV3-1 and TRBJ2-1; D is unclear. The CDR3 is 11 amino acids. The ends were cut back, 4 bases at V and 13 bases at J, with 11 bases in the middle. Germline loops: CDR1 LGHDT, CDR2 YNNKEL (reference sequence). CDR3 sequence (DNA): TGTGCCAGCAGCCTTCAGACAAGCCAGTTCTTC. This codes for CASSLQTSQFF.

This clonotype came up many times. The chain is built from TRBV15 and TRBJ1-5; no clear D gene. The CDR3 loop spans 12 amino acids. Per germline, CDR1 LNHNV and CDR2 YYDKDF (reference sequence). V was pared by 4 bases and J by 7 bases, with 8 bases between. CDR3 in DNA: TGTGCCACCAGCATTCAAGACCAGCCCCAGCATTTT. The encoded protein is CATSIQDQPQHF.

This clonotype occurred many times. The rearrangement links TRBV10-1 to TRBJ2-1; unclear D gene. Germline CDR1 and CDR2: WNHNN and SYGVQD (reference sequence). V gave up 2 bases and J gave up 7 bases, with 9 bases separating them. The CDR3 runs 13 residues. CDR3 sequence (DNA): TGCGCCAGCAGTGAGGGCTTCAGGAATGAGCAGTTCTTC. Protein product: CASSEGFRNEQFF.

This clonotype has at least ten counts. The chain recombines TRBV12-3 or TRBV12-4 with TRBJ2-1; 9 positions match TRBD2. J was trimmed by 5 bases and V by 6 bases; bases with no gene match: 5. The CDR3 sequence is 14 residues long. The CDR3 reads CASRLVAGDNEQFF. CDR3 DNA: TGTGCCAGCAGACTAGTAGCGGGAGACAATGAGCAGTTCTTC.

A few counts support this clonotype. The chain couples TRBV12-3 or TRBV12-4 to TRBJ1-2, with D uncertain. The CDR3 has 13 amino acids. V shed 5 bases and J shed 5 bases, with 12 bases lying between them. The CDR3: CASSQFGRYGYTF. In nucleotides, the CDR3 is TGTGCCAGCAGTCAGTTCGGAAGGTATGGCTACACCTTC.

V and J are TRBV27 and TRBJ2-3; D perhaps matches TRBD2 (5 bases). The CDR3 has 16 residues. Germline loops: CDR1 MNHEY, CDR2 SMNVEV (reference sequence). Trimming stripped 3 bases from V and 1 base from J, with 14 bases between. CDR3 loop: CASSFMRTRGTDTQYF. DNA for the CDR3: TGTGCCAGCAGTTTTATGCGGACGAGGGGCACAGATACGCAGTATTTT.